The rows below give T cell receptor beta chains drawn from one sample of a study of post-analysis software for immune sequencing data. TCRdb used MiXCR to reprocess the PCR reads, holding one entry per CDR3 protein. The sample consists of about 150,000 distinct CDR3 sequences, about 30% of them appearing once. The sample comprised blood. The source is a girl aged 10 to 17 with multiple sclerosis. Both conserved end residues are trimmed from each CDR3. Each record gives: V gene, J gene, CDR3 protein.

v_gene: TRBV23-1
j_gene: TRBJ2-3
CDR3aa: ASSQGCGSGTDTQY

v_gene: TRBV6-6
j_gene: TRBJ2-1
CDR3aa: ASSYSTSAYEQF

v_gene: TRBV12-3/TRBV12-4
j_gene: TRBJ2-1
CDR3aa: ASSLYSGGHSYNEQF

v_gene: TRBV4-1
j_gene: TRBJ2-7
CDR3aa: AGSQVAESYEQY

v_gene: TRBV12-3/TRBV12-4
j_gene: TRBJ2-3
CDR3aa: ASRREEGQDAQY

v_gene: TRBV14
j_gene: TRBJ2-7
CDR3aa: ASSSTGGEQY

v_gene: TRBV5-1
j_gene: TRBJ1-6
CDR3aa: ASSPGPVDSTLH

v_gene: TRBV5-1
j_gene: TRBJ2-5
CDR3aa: ASSLAPPPETQY

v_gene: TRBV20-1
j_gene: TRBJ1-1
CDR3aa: SARDSGGVTEAF

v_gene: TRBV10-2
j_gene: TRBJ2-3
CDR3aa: ASSESGRGDTQY

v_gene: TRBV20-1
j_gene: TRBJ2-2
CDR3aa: SASSLNTGELF

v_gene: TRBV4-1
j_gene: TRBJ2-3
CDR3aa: ASSHLAGATDTQY

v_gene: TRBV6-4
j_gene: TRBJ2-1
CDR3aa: ASSLTGGGDEQF

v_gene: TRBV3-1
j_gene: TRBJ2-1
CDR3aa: ASSPPSGGKYNEQF

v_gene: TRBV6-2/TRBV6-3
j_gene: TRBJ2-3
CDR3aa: ASTRADTQY

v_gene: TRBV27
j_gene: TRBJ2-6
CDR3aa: ASRAPSSGANVLT

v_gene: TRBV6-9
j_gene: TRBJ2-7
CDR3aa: ASSYNGTSGNEQY

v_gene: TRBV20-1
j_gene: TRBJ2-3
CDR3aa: SASQSAGWVGADTQY

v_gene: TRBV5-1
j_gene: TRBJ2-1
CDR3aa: ASSLELGQGRNEQF

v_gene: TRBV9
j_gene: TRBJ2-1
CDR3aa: ASSVGGGSTSYNEQF

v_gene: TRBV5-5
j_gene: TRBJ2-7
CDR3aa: ASSFLAGVGSYEQY

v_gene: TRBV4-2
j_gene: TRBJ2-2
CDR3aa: ASRYEREVGGELF

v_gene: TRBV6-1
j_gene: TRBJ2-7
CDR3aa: ASSSPTGAYEQY

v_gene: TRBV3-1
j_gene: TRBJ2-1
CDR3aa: ASSRPNYSEQF

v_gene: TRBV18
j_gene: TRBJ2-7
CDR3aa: ASSPNGPYYEQY

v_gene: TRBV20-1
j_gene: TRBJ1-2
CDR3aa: SATTGVDYNYGYT

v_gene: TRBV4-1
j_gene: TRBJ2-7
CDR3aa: ASSQEVWASGRALGYEQY

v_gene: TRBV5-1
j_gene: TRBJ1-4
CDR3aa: ASSFLDGEKLF

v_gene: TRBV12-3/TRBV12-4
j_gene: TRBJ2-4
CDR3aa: ASSLGQGSKNIQY

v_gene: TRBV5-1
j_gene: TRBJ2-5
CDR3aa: ASSLGGDGSNEQY

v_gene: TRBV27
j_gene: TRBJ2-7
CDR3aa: ASSFRGGAGYEQY

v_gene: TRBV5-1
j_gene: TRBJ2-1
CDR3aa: ASSQDRKSYNEQF

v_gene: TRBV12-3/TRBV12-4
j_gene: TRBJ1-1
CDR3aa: ASSSGPWNTEAF

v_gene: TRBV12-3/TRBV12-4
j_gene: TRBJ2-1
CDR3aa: ASRPTGRGAHEQF

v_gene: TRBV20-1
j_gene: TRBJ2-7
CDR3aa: SARGLSGTSGYEQY

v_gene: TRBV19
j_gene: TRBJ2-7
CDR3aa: ATASGYEQY

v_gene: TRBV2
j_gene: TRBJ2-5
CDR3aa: ASTLLAGKETQY

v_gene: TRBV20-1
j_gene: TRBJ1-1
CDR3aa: SARDQRRDRNTEAF

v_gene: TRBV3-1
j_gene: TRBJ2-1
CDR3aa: ASSMIDEQF

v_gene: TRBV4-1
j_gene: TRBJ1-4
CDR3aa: ASSQGNRDNEKLF

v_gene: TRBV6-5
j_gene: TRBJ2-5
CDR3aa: ASSYSATGRETQY

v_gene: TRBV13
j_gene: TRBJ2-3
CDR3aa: ASSPRTVTDTQY

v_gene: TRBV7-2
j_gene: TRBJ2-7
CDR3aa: ASSIQGLAAYEQY

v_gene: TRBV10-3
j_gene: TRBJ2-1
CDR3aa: ASAQGDLGGYNEQF

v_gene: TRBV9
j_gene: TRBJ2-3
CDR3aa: ASSTWTGLFTDTQY

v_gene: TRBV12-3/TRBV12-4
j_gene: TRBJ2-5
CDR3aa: ASSLGQSQETQY

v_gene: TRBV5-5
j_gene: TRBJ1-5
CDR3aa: ASSFLGGPNQPQH

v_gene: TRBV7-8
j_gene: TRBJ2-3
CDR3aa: ASSLSVRSTDTQY

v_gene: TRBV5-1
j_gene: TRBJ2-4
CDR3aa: ASSLFQGGNIQY

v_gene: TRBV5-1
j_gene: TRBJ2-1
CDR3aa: ASSPRAGGGLNEQF

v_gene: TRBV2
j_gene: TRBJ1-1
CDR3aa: ANPNLGTNTEAF

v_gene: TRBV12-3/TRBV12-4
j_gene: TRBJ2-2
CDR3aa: ASSLSGSPGSGELF

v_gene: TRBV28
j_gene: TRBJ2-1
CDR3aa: AGSPETGGNEQF

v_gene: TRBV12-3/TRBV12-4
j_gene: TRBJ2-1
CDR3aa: ASSAQGNEQF

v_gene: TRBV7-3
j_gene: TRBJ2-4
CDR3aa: ASSMEGQKNIQY

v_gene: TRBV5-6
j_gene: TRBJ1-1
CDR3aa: ASSLAFTMNTEAF

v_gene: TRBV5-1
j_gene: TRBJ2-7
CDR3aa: ASRFGDVPTYEQY

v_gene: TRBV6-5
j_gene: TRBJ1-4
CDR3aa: ASSYLQEGEKLF

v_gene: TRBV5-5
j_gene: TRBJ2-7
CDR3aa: ASSRDRGSYEQY